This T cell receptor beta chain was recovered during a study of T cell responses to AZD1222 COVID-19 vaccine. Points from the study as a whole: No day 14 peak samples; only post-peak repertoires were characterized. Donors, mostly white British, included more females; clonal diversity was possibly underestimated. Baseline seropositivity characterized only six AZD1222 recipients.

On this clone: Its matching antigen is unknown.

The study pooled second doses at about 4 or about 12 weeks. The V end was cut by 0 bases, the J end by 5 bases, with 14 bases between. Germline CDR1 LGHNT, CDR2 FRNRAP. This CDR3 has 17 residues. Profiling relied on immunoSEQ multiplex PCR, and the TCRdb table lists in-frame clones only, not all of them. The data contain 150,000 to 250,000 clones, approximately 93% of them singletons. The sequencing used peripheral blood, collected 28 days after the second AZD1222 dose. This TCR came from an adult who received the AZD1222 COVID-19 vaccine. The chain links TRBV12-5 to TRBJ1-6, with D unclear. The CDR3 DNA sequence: TGTGCTAGTGGTTTGGTACTCGGGCGCAGGAATAATTCACCCCTCCACTTT. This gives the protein CASGLVLGRRNNSPLHF. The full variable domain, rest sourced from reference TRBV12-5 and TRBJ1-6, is DARVTQTPRHKVTEMGQEVTMRCQPILGHNTVFWYRQTMMQGLELLAYFRNRAPLDDSGMPKDRFSAEMPDATLATLKIQPSEPRDSAVYFCASGLVLGRRNNSPLHFGNGTRLTVT.